A single TCR beta chain is shown here with its context. Antigen unknown. The source of the sample is a study of T-cell memory formation after mild COVID-19. Whole-study findings and limits: Within pre-infection memory, some responding clones were found, suggesting cross-reactive memory joined. Confirmation of SARS-CoV-2 specificity was lacking for second-wave clones peaking day 37.

TCRdb re-analysed the 5' RACE reads in MiXCR, keeping a single row per CDR3 protein. The table has approximately 560,000 distinct CDR3 sequences, around a sixth seen once. The TCR sequence derives from an adult woman who had mild COVID-19 (a few samples of this study predate the infection). Cell type and time point are not known. Sequenced material: PBMCs or a T cell subset sorted from them (not recorded which).

CDR3 sequence (DNA): TGCGCCAGCAGCAGAAGGACAGGGAGAGACACAGATACGCAGTATTTT. It codes for CASSRRTGRDTDTQYF. The chain carries TRBV5-1 and TRBJ2-3, with 8 bases identical to TRBD1. The CDR3 runs to 16 residues. The V segment lost 4 bases and the J segment 2 bases; nucleotides outside the gene matches: 9. The germline CDR1 and CDR2 sequences are SGHRS and YFSETQ. Filled out from reference TRBV5-1 and TRBJ2-3, the complete variable domain reads KAGVTQTPRYLIKTRGQQVTLSCSPISGHRSVSWYQQTPGQGLQFLFEYFSETQRNKGNFPGRFSGRQFSNSRSEMNVSTLELGDSALYLCASSRRTGRDTDTQYFGPGTRLTVL.